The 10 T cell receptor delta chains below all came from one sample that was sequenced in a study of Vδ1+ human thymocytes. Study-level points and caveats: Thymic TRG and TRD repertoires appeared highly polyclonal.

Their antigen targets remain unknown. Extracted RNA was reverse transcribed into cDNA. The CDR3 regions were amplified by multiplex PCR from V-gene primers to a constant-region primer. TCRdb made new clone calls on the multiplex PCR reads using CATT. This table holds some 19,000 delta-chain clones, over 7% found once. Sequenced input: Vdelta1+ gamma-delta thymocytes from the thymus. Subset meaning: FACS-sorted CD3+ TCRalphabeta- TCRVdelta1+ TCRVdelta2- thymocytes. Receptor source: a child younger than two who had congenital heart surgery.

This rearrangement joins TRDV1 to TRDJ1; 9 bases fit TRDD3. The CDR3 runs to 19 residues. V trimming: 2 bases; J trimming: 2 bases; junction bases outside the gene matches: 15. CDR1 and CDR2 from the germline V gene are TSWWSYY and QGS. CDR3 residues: CALGETTGRGIPGTDKLIF. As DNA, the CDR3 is TGTGCTCTTGGGGAAACCACCGGCCGGGGGATACCCGGGACCGATAAACTCATCTTT.

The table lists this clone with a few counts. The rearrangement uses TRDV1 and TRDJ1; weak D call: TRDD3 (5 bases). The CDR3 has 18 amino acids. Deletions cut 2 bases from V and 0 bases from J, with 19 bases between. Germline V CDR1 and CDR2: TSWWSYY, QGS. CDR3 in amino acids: CALGEKYGGVKYTDKLIF. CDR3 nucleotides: TGTGCTCTTGGGGAAAAGTACGGGGGGGTCAAGTACACCGATAAACTCATCTTT.

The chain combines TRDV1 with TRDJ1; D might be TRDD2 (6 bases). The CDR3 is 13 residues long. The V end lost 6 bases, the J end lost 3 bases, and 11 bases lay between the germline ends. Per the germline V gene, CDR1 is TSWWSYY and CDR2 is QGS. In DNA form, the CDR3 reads TGTGCTCTTGGATCCTACCGCCCCGATAAACTCATCTTT. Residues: CALGSYRPDKLIF.

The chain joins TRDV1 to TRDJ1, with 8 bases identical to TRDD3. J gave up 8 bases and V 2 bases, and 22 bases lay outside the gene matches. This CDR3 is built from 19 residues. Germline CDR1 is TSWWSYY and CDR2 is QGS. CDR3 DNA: TGTGCTCTTGGGGAAATTCCCCTTTCGCTGGTACTGGGGGGGCCCAAACTCATCTTT. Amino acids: CALGEIPLSLVLGGPKLIF.

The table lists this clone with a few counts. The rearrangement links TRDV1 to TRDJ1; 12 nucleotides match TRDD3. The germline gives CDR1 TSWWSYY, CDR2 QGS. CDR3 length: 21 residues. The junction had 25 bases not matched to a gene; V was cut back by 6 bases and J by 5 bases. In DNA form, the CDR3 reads TGTGCTCTTGGTGAGACGGCCTTCCTACTTGATACTGGGGGATACCCGGATAAACTCATCTTT. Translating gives CALGETAFLLDTGGYPDKLIF.

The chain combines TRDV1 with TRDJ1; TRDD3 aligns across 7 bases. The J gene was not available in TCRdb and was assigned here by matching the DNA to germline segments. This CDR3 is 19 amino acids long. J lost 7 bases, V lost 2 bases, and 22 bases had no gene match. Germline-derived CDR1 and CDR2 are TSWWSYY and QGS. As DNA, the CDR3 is TGTGCTCTTGGGGAAGTCAGCCATCCGTACTGGGGAGGAATTGTTAAACTCATCTTT. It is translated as CALGEVSHPYWGGIVKLIF.

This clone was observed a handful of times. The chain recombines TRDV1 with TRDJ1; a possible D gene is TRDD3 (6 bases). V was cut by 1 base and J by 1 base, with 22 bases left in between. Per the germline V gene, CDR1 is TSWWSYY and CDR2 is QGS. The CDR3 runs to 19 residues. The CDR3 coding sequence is TGTGCTCTTGGGGAACCAAATAACGTACGCTGGGGATCCACCGATAAACTCATCTTT. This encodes CALGEPNNVRWGSTDKLIF.

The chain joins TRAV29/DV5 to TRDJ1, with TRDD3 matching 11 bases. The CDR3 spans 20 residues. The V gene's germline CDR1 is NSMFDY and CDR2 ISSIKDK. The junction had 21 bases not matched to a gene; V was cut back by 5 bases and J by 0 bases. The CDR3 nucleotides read TGTGCAGCTAACTTCCTACTTTATGGGGGATACGCGCGGTACACCGATAAACTCATCTTT. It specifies CAANFLLYGGYARYTDKLIF.

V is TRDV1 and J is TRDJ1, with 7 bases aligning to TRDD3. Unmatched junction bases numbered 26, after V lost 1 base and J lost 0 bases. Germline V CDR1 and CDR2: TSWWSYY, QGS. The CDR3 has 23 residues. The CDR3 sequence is CALGERFPPPRERIRSYTDKLIF. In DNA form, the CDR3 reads TGTGCTCTTGGGGAACGCTTTCCTCCCCCCCGGGAGAGGATACGCTCGTACACCGATAAACTCATCTTT.

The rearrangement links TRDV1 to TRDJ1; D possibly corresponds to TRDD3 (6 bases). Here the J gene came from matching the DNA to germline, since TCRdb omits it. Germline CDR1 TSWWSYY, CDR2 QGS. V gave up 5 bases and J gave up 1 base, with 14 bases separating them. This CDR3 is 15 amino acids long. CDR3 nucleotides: TGTGCTCTTGGGAAGAGGGGGACCGGCACCGATAAACTCATCTTT. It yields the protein CALGKRGTGTDKLIF.